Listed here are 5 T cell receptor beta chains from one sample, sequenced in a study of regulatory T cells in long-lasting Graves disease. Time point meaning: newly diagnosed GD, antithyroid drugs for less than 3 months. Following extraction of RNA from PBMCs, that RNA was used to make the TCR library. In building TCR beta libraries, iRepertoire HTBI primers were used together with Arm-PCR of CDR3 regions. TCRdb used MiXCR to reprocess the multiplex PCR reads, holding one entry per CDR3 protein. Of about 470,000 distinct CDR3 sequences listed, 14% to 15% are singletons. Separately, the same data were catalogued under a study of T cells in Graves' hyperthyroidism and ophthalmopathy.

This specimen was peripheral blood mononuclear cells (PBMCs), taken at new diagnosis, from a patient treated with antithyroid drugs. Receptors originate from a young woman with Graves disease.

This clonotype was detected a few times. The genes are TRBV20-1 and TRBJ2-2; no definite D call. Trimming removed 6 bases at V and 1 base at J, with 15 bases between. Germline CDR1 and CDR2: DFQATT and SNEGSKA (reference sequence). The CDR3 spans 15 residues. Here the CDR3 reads CSAPLRTLNTGELFF. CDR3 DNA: TGCAGTGCGCCCCTTAGAACCTTGAACACCGGGGAGCTGTTTTTT.

DNA of the CDR3: TGTGCCAGCAGCTTCCCTAAACTAGCGGGAGGCACAGATACGCAGTATTTT. Amino acid sequence: CASSFPKLAGGTDTQYF. The rearrangement uses TRBV5-4 and TRBJ2-3, with 11 bases that match TRBD2. The CDR3 length is 17 residues. Trimming removed 2 bases from V and 1 base from J; junction bases left unmatched: 6. The V gene's germline CDR1 is SGHNT and CDR2 YYREEE (reference sequence).

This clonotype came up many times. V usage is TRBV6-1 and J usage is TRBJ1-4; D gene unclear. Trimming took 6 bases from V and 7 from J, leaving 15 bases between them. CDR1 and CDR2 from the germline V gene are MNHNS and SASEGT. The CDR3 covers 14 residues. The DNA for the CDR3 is TGTGCCAGCAGCCCCGGGCCTTGGGGTGAAAAACTGTTTTTT. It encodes CASSPGPWGEKLFF.

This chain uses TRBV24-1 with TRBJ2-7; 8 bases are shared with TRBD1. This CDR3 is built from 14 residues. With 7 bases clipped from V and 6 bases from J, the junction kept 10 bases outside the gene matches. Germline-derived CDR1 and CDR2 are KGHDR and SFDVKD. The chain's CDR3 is CATSVEGTGSEQYF. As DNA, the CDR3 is TGTGCCACCAGCGTTGAGGGGACAGGTTCCGAGCAGTACTTC.

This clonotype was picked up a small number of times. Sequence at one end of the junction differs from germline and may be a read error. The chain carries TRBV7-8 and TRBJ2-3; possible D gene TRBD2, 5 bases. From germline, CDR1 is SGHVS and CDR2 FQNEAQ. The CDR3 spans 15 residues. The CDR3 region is CASSPSGGGTDTRYF. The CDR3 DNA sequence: TGTGCCAGCAGCCCCAGTGGTGGAGGCACAGATACGCGGTATTTT. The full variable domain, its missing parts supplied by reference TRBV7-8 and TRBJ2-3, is GAGVSQSPRYKVAKRGQDVALRCDPISGHVSLFWYQQALGQGPEFLTYFQNEAQLDKSGLPSDRFFAERPEGSVSTLKIQRTQQEDSAVYLCASSPSGGGTDTRYFGPGTRLTVL.